This T cell receptor (beta chain) derives from a study of vaccination and CD4 T cells after COVID-19. A few counts support this clonotype. The antigen is not known. Germline V lookup: CDR1 MNHEY, CDR2 SMNVEV (reference sequence). The J segment lost 1 base and the V segment lost 6 bases, leaving 2 bases of the junction unmatched. The CDR3 is 14 residues long. The Oncomine TCR Beta short-read assay was what sequenced the DNA obtained from cultured CD4+ T cells. TCRdb passed the PCR reads through MiXCR, listing each CDR3 protein once. The sample lists about 15,000 distinct CDR3 sequences; 65% to 80% were seen once. Indicated treatment: roughly 10-day PBMC culture with coronavirus spike peptide pools or control peptides (ViraFEST assay). A half-volume replacement of the medium with fresh IL-2 medium was performed on days 3 and 7.

Sequencing was done on a sample of CD4+ T cells from blood, cultured in vitro. The rearrangement links TRBV27 to TRBJ1-5; TRBD1 agrees at 8 bases. This clonotype was sampled from a human donor who had recovered from COVID-19. The CDR3 DNA follows: TGTGCCAGCAGCCCAGGGGGCAGCAATCAGCCCCAGCATTTT. Translating it yields CASSPGGSNQPQHF.